This T cell receptor beta chain was sequenced in a study of blood T cell repertoires in COVID-19 (TCRdb year 2020). General notes on the study: The collaborator samples originated in the United States, Italy and Spain and spanned the acute and convalescent phases of COVID-19. The prospective study material was composed of cDNA or gDNA derived from T cells, B-cell-depleted T cells, or PBMCs. Deeply sampled blood TCRbeta repertoires from subjects exposed to, actively infected with, or recovered from COVID-19 were included in the dataset. The repertoires were released in a freely available public database meant as a resource for research on the immune response to SARS-CoV-2. The samples were drawn from two sources: the first 160 participants of the ongoing ImmuneRACE study, and 1,254 subjects contributed by 6 global collaborators. Sample metadata almost always included a de-identified subject ID, COVID-19 status, age in years and sex. Where HLA class I and class II types were available, the types were taken from metadata supplied by the sample provider, not from assay-based typing.

Each collaborating institution followed its own protocols to collect whole blood in K2EDTA tubes. For TCRbeta analysis, collaborators shipped samples in one of three forms: frozen whole blood, isolated PBMCs, or DNA extracted from either of those sample types. TCRbeta CDR3 regions were amplified from genomic DNA by means of the immunoSEQ Assay, a bias-controlled multiplex PCR. In the original analysis: The number of nucleated cells in each sample was estimated by amplification of reference gene primers within the assay. To quantify the absolute abundance of each unique TCRbeta CDR3 rearrangement, sequence reads were collapsed and filtered. For each sample, productive Simpson clonality was calculated as the square root of Simpson's diversity index over productive rearrangements. The immuneACCESS repertoire file appears here via TCRdb, limited to in-frame rearrangements. These files lack a portion of the clones; in checked studies, under half of the deficit traces to unresolved V genes, and the cause of the others is not known. V and J calls and clone size are copied from that table; D and trimming were computed from the DNA. The sample profile shows 300,000 to 350,000 clones; roughly 87% of them were found once. Of the sample, around 2.1% falls within the top ten clones.

General findings and caveats noted by the study authors: The quantity of clinical and demographic metadata differed by source and by participant and was supplied without curation.

The CDR3 spans 15 residues, from the cysteine through the phenylalanine. Here the CDR3 DNA is all that survives: 45 bases in frame from base 1. Trimming accounts for 5 bases at V and 6 bases at J, while the number of junction bases matched to no gene is 10. Sequences PRHDT (CDR1) and FYEKMQ (CDR2) are obtained from the germline V gene (reference sequence). Remarks on this clone: This clone's antigen is unknown. The record has no base qualities; no much larger clone is one base away.

This clonotype originated in a man younger than 30 with active or convalescent COVID-19. The sequencing sample was made of peripheral blood. The chain uses TRBV13 and TRBJ1-2, with 9 bases aligning to TRBD1. The CDR3 has the sequence CASSVVRDREHGYTF. The nucleotides read TGTGCCAGCAGCGTGGTCCGGGACAGGGAACATGGCTACACCTTC.